This T cell receptor beta chain was identified during a study of T cells in Graves' hyperthyroidism and ophthalmopathy. Notes on the study in general: Ophthalmopathy was told apart from stable hyperthyroidism by a 13 V-J model.

Ten or more counts support this clonotype. The antigen remains unidentified. Amplification yielded TCR beta CDR3 regions, with RNA transcripts as the source. The HTBI primer set was used in a first-round RT-PCR of the TCR CDR3. TCRdb analysed the multiplex PCR reads with MiXCR anew, one entry per CDR3 protein. Here the sample spans approximately 330,000 distinct CDR3 sequences, roughly 21% being singletons. Looked up from germline, CDR1 is SEHNR and CDR2 is FQNEAQ (reference sequence). The CDR3 covers 17 residues. Trimming at V came to 1 base and at J to 5 bases, leaving 11 bases not matched to a gene. Clinicians diagnosed patients from clinical symptoms, serum thyroxine and TRAb, thyroid ultrasound and orbital computed tomography. Each 10 ml fresh peripheral blood draw supplied the PBMCs.

The receptor was isolated from a woman between 50 and 59 years old with Graves' hyperthyroidism. Sequencing was done on a sample of blood. J is TRBJ2-1 and V is TRBV7-9; 7 bases agree with TRBD2. The CDR3 sequence is CASSLERKAGSNNEQFF. CDR3 bases: TGTGCCAGCAGCTTAGAAAGAAAAGCGGGGTCTAACAATGAGCAGTTCTTC.